The T cell receptor (beta chain) described here comes from a study of T cell responses to AZD1222 COVID-19 vaccine. This CDR3 contains 15 residues. Germline assignment: CDR1 KGHSH and CDR2 LQKENI. The ends lost 3 bases at V and 0 bases at J; junction bases unmatched: 1. As for this clone: Its matching antigen is unknown.

Here immunoSEQ multiplex PCR was the method, and the copy in TCRdb shows in-frame clones only, minus some. The data show 150,000 or so clones, about nine tenths seen once. The study, taken as a whole, reports: Baseline serology detected seropositivity in only a handful of AZD1222 recipients. Spike-wide coverage was observed for vaccine-associated CD4 TCRs, with dominant responses at 160-218 and 743-854. The study sampled repertoires only after the peak T cell response.

Sequencing was performed on peripheral blood, taken on day 0 of AZD1222 vaccination. J is TRBJ2-2 and V is TRBV18; 7 bases fit TRBD1. This clonotype originated in an adult in good health. CDR3 region: CASSPDRSNTGELFF. In DNA form, the CDR3 reads TGTGCCAGCTCACCGGACAGGTCGAACACCGGGGAGCTGTTTTTT. The complete variable domain, with remaining parts taken from reference TRBV18 and TRBJ2-2, reads NAGVMQNPRHLVRRRGQEARLRCSPMKGHSHVYWYRQLPEEGLKFMVYLQKENIIDESGMPKERFSAEFPKEGPSILRIQQVVRGDSAAYFCASSPDRSNTGELFFGEGSRLTVL.